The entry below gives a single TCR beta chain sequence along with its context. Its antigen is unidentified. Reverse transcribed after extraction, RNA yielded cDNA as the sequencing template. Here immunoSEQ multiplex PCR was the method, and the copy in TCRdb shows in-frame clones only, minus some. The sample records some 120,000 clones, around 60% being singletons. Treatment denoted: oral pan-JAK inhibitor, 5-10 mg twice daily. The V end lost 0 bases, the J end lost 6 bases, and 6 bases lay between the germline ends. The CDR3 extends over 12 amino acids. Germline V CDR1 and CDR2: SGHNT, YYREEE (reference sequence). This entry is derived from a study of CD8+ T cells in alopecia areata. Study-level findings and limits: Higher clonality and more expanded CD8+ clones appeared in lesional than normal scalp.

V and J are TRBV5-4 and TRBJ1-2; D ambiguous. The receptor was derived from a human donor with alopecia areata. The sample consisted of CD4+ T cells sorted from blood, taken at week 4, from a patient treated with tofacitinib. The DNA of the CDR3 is TGTGCCAGCAGCTTGGGGAGGGATGGCTACACCTTC. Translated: CASSLGRDGYTF.